This TCR beta chain was identified in a study of cytomegalovirus exposure and HLA in healthy donors. The study, taken as a whole, reports: Investigators reported around 150 TCR beta chains as tied to cytomegalovirus. An analysis done earlier found most TCR beta V segments productive about 87% or about 30% of the time.

V lost 5 bases and J lost 2, with 17 bases in between. CDR1 is SGHTA and CDR2 is FQGTGA in the germline V gene. This CDR3 spans 16 amino acids. As to this clone: Its antigen is unidentified.

PCR employed 60 Vbeta and 13 Jbeta primers. Only in-frame clones appear in the TCRdb table, and some are missing; sequencing was by immunoSEQ multiplex PCR. The repertoire holds 120,000 to 150,000 clones, with over 60% as singletons. Sequenced sample: PBMCs. The rearrangement joins TRBV7-3 to TRBJ2-3; a weak D match, TRBD1 (6 bases). The receptor's source is a female donor in good health and CMV-seronegative. The CDR3 protein is CASSHAWTASTDTQYF. CDR3 nucleotide sequence: TGTGCCAGCAGCCATGCTTGGACAGCCTCCACAGATACGCAGTATTTT. Filled out from reference TRBV7-3 and TRBJ2-3, the complete variable domain reads GAGVSQTPSNKVTEKGKYVELRCDPISGHTALYWYRQSLGQGPEFLIYFQGTGAADDSGLPNDRFFAVRPEGSVSTLKIQRTERGDSAVYLCASSHAWTASTDTQYFGPGTRLTVL.